These 30 T cell receptor beta chains were all obtained from the same sample, sequenced in a study of technical replicates of blood from a handful of donors. This table comes from immunoSEQ multiplex PCR, and its TCRdb copy is limited to in-frame clones, with some not included. The sample carries some 83,000 clones, approximately 93% recorded once. Sequenced material: T cells isolated from PBMCs. The receptors here all came from a human donor in good health.

This clone was seen only once. The chain has TRBV7-2 and TRBJ2-5, with TRBD1 matching over 7 bases. V was clipped by 3 bases and J by 5 bases; unmatched bases: 6. The germline gives CDR1 SGHTA, CDR2 FQGNSA. CDR3 length equals 14 residues. In DNA, the CDR3 is TGTGCCAGCAGCTTCCCGGGACAGCAGGAGACCCAGTACTTC. Its protein is CASSFPGQQETQYF.

The rearrangement joins TRBV7-2 to TRBJ1-2; TRBD1 aligns across 9 bases. V lost 6 bases to trimming and J lost 5 bases; unmatched junction nucleotides: 7. CDR3 length equals 14 residues. Germline CDR1 SGHTA, CDR2 FQGNSA. Here the CDR3 reads CASSFTGGSYGYTF. CDR3 in DNA: TGTGCCAGCAGTTTCACAGGGGGCAGTTATGGCTACACCTTC.

The rearrangement joins TRBV6-5 to TRBJ2-1; 10 nucleotides align to TRBD2. V lost 5 bases and J lost 9; bases outside the gene matches: 10. Germline loops: CDR1 MNHEY, CDR2 SVGAGI. This CDR3 is built from 15 residues. The CDR3 coding sequence is TGTGCCAGCAGTGGCCCAGCTAGCGGGAGTGGTGAGCAGTTCTTC. Translated, it gives CASSGPASGSGEQFF.

The rearrangement uses TRBV18 and TRBJ1-4; D is unresolved. The V end lost 0 bases, the J end lost 10 bases, and 15 bases lay between the germline ends. The germline CDR1 and CDR2 sequences are KGHSH and LQKENI. The CDR3 extends over 15 amino acids. The CDR3 is CASSPPHGQVGKLFF. CDR3 bases: TGTGCCAGCTCACCACCGCATGGCCAGGTCGGAAAACTGTTTTTT.

The CDR3 region has the DNA TGCGCCAGCAGCCAGAGGACTAGCGCAAACGAGCAGTACTTC. It is translated as CASSQRTSANEQYF. The rearrangement uses TRBV4-1 and TRBJ2-7; 9 nucleotides agree with TRBD2. Germline V gene sequence: CDR1 MGHRA, CDR2 YSYEKL. With V trimmed by 3 bases and J by 5 bases, 5 bases remained unmatched. CDR3 size: 14 residues.

This clone was recorded only once. CDR3: CATSRTGTGDYEQYF. The CDR3 DNA is TGTGCCACCAGCCGAACCGGGACAGGGGACTACGAGCAGTACTTC. The chain couples TRBV15 to TRBJ2-7; TRBD1 aligns across 10 bases. The CDR3 contains 15 residues. Losses at the gene ends were 5 bases for V and 3 bases for J; bases not matched to a gene: 7. The germline gives CDR1 LNHNV, CDR2 YYDKDF (reference sequence).

The rearrangement joins TRBV19 to TRBJ1-2, with unresolved D. CDR3 length: 14 residues. Germline CDR1 reads LNHDA; CDR2 reads SQIVND (reference sequence). Trimming pared 6 bases from V and 4 bases from J, leaving 15 bases between. The CDR3 sequence: CASSPGWRVYGYTF. The CDR3 DNA is TGTGCCAGTAGCCCGGGCTGGAGGGTCTATGGCTACACCTTC. The whole variable domain, filled in from reference TRBV19 and TRBJ1-2, reads DGGITQSPKYLFRKEGQNVTLSCEQNLNHDAMYWYRQDPGQGLRLIYYSQIVNDFQKGDIAEGYSVSREKKESFPLTVTSAQKNPTAFYLCASSPGWRVYGYTFGSGTRLTVV.

The chain joins TRBV7-9 to TRBJ1-2; 7 nucleotides match TRBD1. CDR1 and CDR2 from the germline V gene are SEHNR and FQNEAQ (reference sequence). The CDR3 sequence is 16 residues long. Unmatched junction bases numbered 12, after V lost 1 base and J lost 7 bases. This CDR3 reads CASSLGTDRRSRGYTF. The DNA of the CDR3 is TGTGCCAGCAGCTTAGGGACGGACAGGCGAAGTCGTGGCTACACCTTC.

V usage is TRBV6-5 and J usage is TRBJ2-1; 8 nucleotides match TRBD2. J lost 4 bases, V lost 6 bases, and 5 bases had no gene match. Germline CDR1 reads MNHEY; CDR2 reads SVGAGI. The CDR3 runs 14 residues. The CDR3 sequence: CASRILAGYNEQFF. CDR3 in DNA: TGTGCCAGCAGAATCCTAGCGGGTTACAATGAGCAGTTCTTC.

The chain carries TRBV10-3 and TRBJ1-2, with 8 bases aligning to TRBD1. CDR1 and CDR2 from the germline V gene are ENHRY and SYGVKD. The V and J ends lost 1 base and 9 bases, in that order; junction bases with no gene match: 7. This CDR3 region has 14 residues. The CDR3 spells CAISEYEDRESYTF. DNA for the CDR3: TGTGCCATCAGTGAGTACGAGGACAGGGAGAGCTACACCTTC.

J is TRBJ2-7 and V is TRBV27; 9 bases fit TRBD2. Germline V lookup: CDR1 MNHEY, CDR2 SMNVEV (reference sequence). This CDR3 comprises 14 residues. Trimming at V came to 2 bases and at J to 9 bases, leaving 8 bases not matched to a gene. The DNA for the CDR3 is TGTGCCAGCAGTTTAGGGCGGGAGCGGGGGGTGCAGTACTTC. Translating gives CASSLGRERGVQYF.

The V gene is TRBV27, the J gene TRBJ1-1; 11 nucleotides align to TRBD1. V was pared by 4 bases and J by 5 bases, with 6 bases of the junction left unmatched. The length of the CDR3 is 15 residues. The germline gives CDR1 MNHEY, CDR2 SMNVEV (reference sequence). The DNA of the CDR3 is TGTGCCAGCAGTTCCTTTGGACAGGGGGCAACTGAAGCTTTCTTT. The encoded protein is CASSSFGQGATEAFF.

The genes are TRBV30 and TRBJ2-3; no clear D. This CDR3 is built from 13 residues. V was trimmed by 6 bases and J by 0 bases, leaving 10 bases between them. The germline V gene encodes CDR1 GTSNPN and CDR2 SVGIG (reference sequence). CDR3 amino acids: CACVKRSTDTQYF. CDR3 coding DNA: TGTGCCTGCGTCAAGCGTAGCACAGATACGCAGTATTTT. Based on the CDR3 plus reference TRBV30 and TRBJ2-3, the full variable domain is SQTIHQWPATLVQPVGSPLSLECTVEGTSNPNLYWYRQAAGRGLQLLFYSVGIGQISSEVPQNLSASRPQDRQFILSSKKLLLSDSGFYLCACVKRSTDTQYFGPGTRLTVL.

This clone appeared once. The chain couples TRBV11-2 to TRBJ2-1; 7 bases align to TRBD2. Looked up from germline, CDR1 is SGHAT and CDR2 is FQNNGV. The CDR3 has 17 residues. The ends lost 3 bases at V and 14 bases at J; junction bases unmatched: 22. As DNA, the CDR3 is TGTGCCAGCAGCTTCCCACCAGTTCAAGCGGGATCGGGTGGTGAGTTCTTC. It is translated as CASSFPPVQAGSGGEFF. Supplemented by reference TRBV11-2 and TRBJ2-1, the full variable domain reads EAGVAQSPRYKIIEKRQSVAFWCNPISGHATLYWYQQILGQGPKLLIQFQNNGVVDDSQLPKDRFSAERLKGVDSTLKIQPAKLEDSAVYLCASSFPPVQAGSGGEFFGPGTRLTVL.

The V gene is TRBV28, the J gene TRBJ1-1; D might be TRBD1 (5 bases). The CDR3 spans 15 residues. Deletions cut 4 bases from V and 0 bases from J, with 12 bases between. The germline gives CDR1 MDHEN, CDR2 SYDVKM. Here the CDR3 reads CASSSPAGMNTEAFF. CDR3 DNA: TGTGCCAGCAGTTCCCCCGCAGGGATGAACACTGAAGCTTTCTTT.

This chain connects TRBV28 to TRBJ1-2; 7 positions agree with TRBD1. Germline lookup yields CDR1 MDHEN and CDR2 SYDVKM. The CDR3 covers 16 residues. Trimming removed 5 bases from V and 0 bases from J; junction bases left unmatched: 9. CDR3 DNA sequence: TGTGCCAGCAGTGGGGGGACAGCCGAATCTAACTATGGCTACACCTTC. Translated: CASSGGTAESNYGYTF.

This chain uses TRBV10-1 with TRBJ2-7; 10 positions agree with TRBD2. Trimming cost V 3 bases and J 2 bases; bases outside gene matches: 13. The CDR3 has 18 amino acids. Germline CDR1 is WNHNN and CDR2 is SYGVQD (reference sequence). CDR3 sequence (DNA): TGCGCCAGCAGTGAATACGGACTAGCGGAGCTTACCGCCTACGAGCAGTACTTC. This gives the protein CASSEYGLAELTAYEQYF.

This chain links TRBV30 with TRBJ2-1; the D is unclear. Trimming removed 5 bases at V and 7 bases at J, with 9 bases between. CDR3 size: 11 residues. The germline gives CDR1 GTSNPN, CDR2 SVGIG (reference sequence). CDR3 nucleotide sequence: TGTGCCTGGGCCCGACTGAATGAGCAGTTCTTC. Its translation: CAWARLNEQFF.

The chain links TRBV5-6 to TRBJ2-3, with D possibly matching TRBD2 (5 bases). The CDR3 spans 15 residues. Trimming stripped 0 bases from V and 4 bases from J, with 12 bases between. From germline, CDR1 is SGHDT and CDR2 YYEEEE. The CDR3 is CASSLGFEGSDTQYF. In nucleotides, the CDR3 is TGTGCCAGCAGCTTGGGTTTTGAGGGCTCAGATACGCAGTATTTT.

This clone was found once. The chain combines TRBV5-4 with TRBJ1-2; D is unresolved. There are 16 residues in the CDR3. Trimming shortened V by 0 bases and J by 1 base, and 13 bases separated the two germline ends. Germline V gene lookup returns CDR1 SGHNT and CDR2 YYREEE (reference sequence). This CDR3 reads CASSLAQSGINYGYTF. The CDR3 coding sequence is TGTGCCAGCAGCTTGGCACAAAGCGGCATTAACTATGGCTACACCTTC.

The chain recombines TRBV5-6 with TRBJ2-7; D perhaps matches TRBD1 (6 bases). This CDR3 has 14 residues. Germline V gene lookup returns CDR1 SGHDT and CDR2 YYEEEE. V dropped 3 bases and J dropped 2 bases, with 12 bases sitting between them. CDR3 region: CASSSGQKAYEQYF. CDR3 sequence (DNA): TGTGCCAGCAGCTCAGGACAGAAGGCCTACGAGCAGTACTTC.

The chain carries TRBV28 and TRBJ1-1; TRBD1 agrees at 12 bases. Germline V CDR1 and CDR2: MDHEN, SYDVKM. Trimming at V came to 2 bases and at J to 10 bases, leaving 2 bases not matched to a gene. The CDR3 contains 13 residues. CDR3 sequence (DNA): TGTGCCAGCAGTTTAGGGGACAGGGGGCGAGCTTTCTTT. Translating gives CASSLGDRGRAFF. Looking up the rest from reference TRBV28 and TRBJ1-1 gives the full variable domain: DVKVTQSSRYLVKRTGEKVFLECVQDMDHENMFWYRQDPGLGLRLIYFSYDVKMKEKGDIPEGYSVSREKKERFSLILESASTNQTSMYLCASSLGDRGRAFFGQGTRLTVV.

The rearrangement uses TRBV6-1 and TRBJ1-2, with D possibly matching TRBD1 (6 bases). The CDR3 consists of 13 residues. V was clipped by 6 bases and J by 3 bases, with 11 bases between them. From germline, CDR1 is MNHNS and CDR2 SASEGT. CDR3: CASRWEGDYGYTF. The CDR3 DNA is TGTGCCAGCAGGTGGGAGGGGGACTATGGCTACACCTTC.

This chain uses TRBV27 with TRBJ2-7; 9 bases match TRBD2. J lost 3 bases, V lost 5 bases, and 8 bases had no gene match. The CDR3 is 15 residues long. Germline CDR1 is MNHEY and CDR2 is SMNVEV (reference sequence). The CDR3 region has the DNA TGTGCCAGCAGTGCCTTAGCGGGAGCTAACTACGAGCAGTACTTC. Its translation: CASSALAGANYEQYF.

CDR3 coding DNA: TGTGCCAGCTCGGTGGCTAGCGGGTCGAACACCGGGGAGCTGTTTTTT. Translated, it gives CASSVASGSNTGELFF. V and J are TRBV9 and TRBJ2-2; 8 nucleotides line up with TRBD2. The CDR3 runs to 16 residues. After removal of 7 bases from V and 0 bases from J, the junction contained 8 bases not matched to a gene. The germline gives CDR1 SGDLS, CDR2 YYNGEE.

The chain has TRBV6-1 and TRBJ1-3; 7 bases line up with TRBD1. CDR1 and CDR2 (germline): MNHNS, SASEGT. The CDR3 runs 15 residues. J was trimmed by 0 bases and V by 8 bases; bases with no gene match: 7. CDR3 bases: TGTGCCAGCTTACAGGGGATCGACTCTGGAAACACCATATATTTT. Residues: CASLQGIDSGNTIYF.

The chain couples TRBV7-2 to TRBJ1-1, with a tentative D call TRBD1 (5 bases). Between the trimmed V and J ends, which lost 3 bases and 4 bases, there was a span of 9 bases. Germline assignment: CDR1 SGHTA and CDR2 FQGNSA. There are 13 residues in the CDR3. The CDR3 here is CASSFAGGTEAFF. CDR3 nucleotide sequence: TGTGCCAGCAGCTTTGCCGGGGGCACTGAAGCTTTCTTT.

The J gene is TRBJ1-1, the V gene TRBV28; D may be TRBD1 (6 bases). This CDR3 spans 16 amino acids. Germline V gene data show CDR1 as MDHEN and CDR2 as SYDVKM. V gave up 5 bases and J gave up 2 bases, with 18 bases separating them. The CDR3, as DNA: TGTGCCAGCAGTCCACTGTCCGGGGGGCTAAACACTGAAGCTTTCTTT. It codes for CASSPLSGGLNTEAFF. The full variable domain, rest sourced from reference TRBV28 and TRBJ1-1, is DVKVTQSSRYLVKRTGEKVFLECVQDMDHENMFWYRQDPGLGLRLIYFSYDVKMKEKGDIPEGYSVSREKKERFSLILESASTNQTSMYLCASSPLSGGLNTEAFFGQGTRLTVV.

The V and J genes are TRBV28 and TRBJ2-2, with D unresolved. The CDR3 covers 13 residues. The germline V gene has CDR1 MDHEN and CDR2 SYDVKM. The V end lost 2 bases, the J end lost 3 bases, and 4 bases lay between the germline ends. The CDR3 protein is CASSLTHTGELFF. CDR3 coding DNA: TGTGCCAGCAGTTTAACACACACCGGGGAGCTGTTTTTT.

This clone was detected only once. The rearrangement links TRBV7-3 to TRBJ2-1; D is perhaps TRBD2 (5 bases). Trimming removed 1 base from V and 6 bases from J, with 16 bases in between. The CDR3 consists of 16 residues. Germline CDR1 reads SGHTA; CDR2 reads FQGTGA. CDR3 nucleotides: TGTGCCAGCAGCTTAAATGGCGGGTACACAATCAATGAGCAGTTCTTC. It codes for CASSLNGGYTINEQFF.